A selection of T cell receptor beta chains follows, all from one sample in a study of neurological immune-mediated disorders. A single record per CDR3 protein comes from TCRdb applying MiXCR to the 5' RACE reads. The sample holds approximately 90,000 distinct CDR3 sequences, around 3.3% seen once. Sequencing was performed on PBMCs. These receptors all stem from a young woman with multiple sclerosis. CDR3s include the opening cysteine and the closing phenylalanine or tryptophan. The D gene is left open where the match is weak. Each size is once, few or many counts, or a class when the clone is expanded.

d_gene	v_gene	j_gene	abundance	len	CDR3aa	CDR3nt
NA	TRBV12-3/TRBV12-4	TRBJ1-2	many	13	CASRRGSNYGYTF	TGTGCCAGCAGGAGGGGTTCTAACTATGGCTACACCTTC
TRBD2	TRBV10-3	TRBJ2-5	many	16	CAISDFSREVGETQYF	TGTGCCATCAGTGACTTCAGTCGGGAGGTCGGAGAGACCCAGTACTTC
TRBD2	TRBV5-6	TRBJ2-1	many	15	CASSLGLAGLDEQFF	TGTGCCAGCAGCTTAGGACTAGCGGGGCTGGATGAGCAGTTCTTC
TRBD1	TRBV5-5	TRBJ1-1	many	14	CASSLAGTAGEAFF	TGTGCCAGCAGCTTGGCCGGGACAGCTGGTGAAGCTTTCTTT
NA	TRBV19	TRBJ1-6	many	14	CASSRRRSNSPLHF	TGTGCCAGTAGCCGCAGACGGAGTAATTCACCCCTCCACTTT
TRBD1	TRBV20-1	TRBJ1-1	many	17	CSAREGDRGYPNTEAFF	TGCAGTGCTAGAGAAGGGGACAGGGGGTACCCGAACACTGAAGCTTTCTTT
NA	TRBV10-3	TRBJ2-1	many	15	CAITSGPRGHNEQFF	TGTGCCATCACCTCGGGGCCGCGGGGCCACAATGAGCAGTTCTTC
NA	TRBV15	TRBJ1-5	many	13	CATSRDLGQPQHF	TGTGCCACCAGCAGAGATCTGGGACAGCCCCAGCATTTT
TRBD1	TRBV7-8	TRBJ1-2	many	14	CASSPVRTGVGYTF	TGTGCCAGCAGCCCGGTAAGGACAGGAGTCGGCTACACCTTC
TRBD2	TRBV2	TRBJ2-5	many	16	CASTPRRLAGAGTQYF	TGTGCCAGCACCCCCAGGAGACTAGCGGGAGCGGGGACCCAGTACTTC
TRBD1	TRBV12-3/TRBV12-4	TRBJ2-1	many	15	CASSLFQGAYNEQFF	TGTGCCAGCAGTTTATTCCAGGGGGCCTACAATGAGCAGTTCTTC
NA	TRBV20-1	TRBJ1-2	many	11	CSASRPRGYTF	TGCAGTGCTAGTCGGCCCCGTGGCTACACCTTC
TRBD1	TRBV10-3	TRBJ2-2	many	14	CANKQGWDTGELFF	TGTGCCAACAAACAGGGGTGGGACACCGGGGAGCTGTTTTTT
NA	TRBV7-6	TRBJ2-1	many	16	CASSSYNGAAYNEQFF	TGTGCCAGCAGCTCATACAACGGGGCAGCCTACAATGAGCAGTTCTTC
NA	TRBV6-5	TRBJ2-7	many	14	CASTSEEISYEQYF	TGTGCCAGCACAAGTGAGGAGATCTCCTACGAGCAGTACTTC
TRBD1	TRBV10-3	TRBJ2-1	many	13	CAIRQGSNNEQFF	TGTGCCATTCGACAGGGGTCAAACAATGAGCAGTTCTTC
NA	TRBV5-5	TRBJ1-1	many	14	CASSFSGSYTEAFF	TGTGCCAGCAGCTTCTCCGGATCATACACTGAAGCTTTCTTT
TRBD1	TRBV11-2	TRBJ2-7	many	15	CASSKAATGGHEQYF	TGTGCCAGCAGCAAAGCGGCAACAGGGGGCCACGAGCAGTACTTC
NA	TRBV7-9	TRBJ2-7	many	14	CASSSRTRPFEQYF	TGTGCCAGCAGCTCACGGACTCGCCCCTTCGAGCAGTACTTC
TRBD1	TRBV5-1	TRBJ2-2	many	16	CASRFGTGGHTGELFF	TGCGCCAGCAGATTCGGGACAGGGGGCCACACCGGGGAGCTGTTTTTT
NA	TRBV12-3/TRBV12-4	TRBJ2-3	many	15	CASSPGEGAAATQYF	TGTGCCAGCAGTCCCGGGGAGGGGGCGGCTGCGACGCAGTATTTT
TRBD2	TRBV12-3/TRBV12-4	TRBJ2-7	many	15	CASSLGLAGAYEQYF	TGTGCCAGCAGCCTGGGGCTAGCGGGAGCCTACGAGCAGTACTTC
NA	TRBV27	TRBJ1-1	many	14	CASPSGPLATEAFF	TGTGCCAGCCCCTCCGGACCGCTGGCCACTGAAGCTTTCTTT
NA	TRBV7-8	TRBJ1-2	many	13	CASSLEYSGGYTF	TGTGCCAGCAGCTTAGAATACTCGGGAGGCTACACCTTC
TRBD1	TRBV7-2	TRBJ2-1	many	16	CASSKTGTGLYNEQFF	TGTGCCAGCAGCAAAACCGGGACAGGGCTCTACAATGAGCAGTTCTTC
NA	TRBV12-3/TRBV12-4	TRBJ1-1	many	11	CASSSMTEAFF	TGTGCCAGCAGTTCAATGACTGAAGCTTTCTTT